This T cell receptor beta chain was profiled in a study of shared clonotypes between healthy human individuals. Sequenced by immunoSEQ multiplex PCR; TCRdb stores in-frame clones only, minus some. The data show 950,000 to 1,100,000 clones, under 80% seen once. Memory CD4+ cells were the fraction left after CD45RA+ naive selection. Germline V CDR1 and CDR2: SNHLY, FYNNEI. There are 16 residues in the CDR3. Trimming left V 8 bases short and J 3 bases short, with 19 bases between. Only one count was recorded for this clone. This TCR derives from a man younger than 35 in good health. Sequencing was performed on memory CD4+ T cells sorted from blood. The sample's subset: CD45RA-negative fraction. The V gene is TRBV2, the J gene TRBJ2-2, with D possibly called TRBD1 or TRBD2 (6 bases each). In DNA, the CDR3 is TGTGCCAGCGGATTACCGGGGGCAGGCTACACCGGGGAGCTGTTTTTT. Its protein is CASGLPGAGYTGELFF.